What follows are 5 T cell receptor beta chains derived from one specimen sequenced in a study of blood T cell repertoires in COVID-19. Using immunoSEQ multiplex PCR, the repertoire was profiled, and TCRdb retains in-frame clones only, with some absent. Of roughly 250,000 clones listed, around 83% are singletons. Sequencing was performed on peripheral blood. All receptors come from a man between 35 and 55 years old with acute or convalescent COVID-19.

For the CDR3, the DNA is TGCGCCAGCGGTCGGGGGGCCGGAGACACTGAAGCTTTCTTT. Amino acid sequence: CASGRGAGDTEAFF. This chain uses TRBV10-2 with TRBJ1-1, with D possibly TRBD1 on 6 matching bases. Trimming left V 8 bases short and J 3 bases short, with 16 bases between. Germline V gene data show CDR1 as WSHSY and CDR2 as SAAADI. The CDR3 length is 14 residues.

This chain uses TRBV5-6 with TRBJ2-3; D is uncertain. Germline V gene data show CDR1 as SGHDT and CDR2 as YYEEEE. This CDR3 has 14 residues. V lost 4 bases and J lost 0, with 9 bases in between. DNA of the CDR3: TGTGCCAGCAGCCCCTACGATAGCACAGATACGCAGTATTTT. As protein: CASSPYDSTDTQYF.

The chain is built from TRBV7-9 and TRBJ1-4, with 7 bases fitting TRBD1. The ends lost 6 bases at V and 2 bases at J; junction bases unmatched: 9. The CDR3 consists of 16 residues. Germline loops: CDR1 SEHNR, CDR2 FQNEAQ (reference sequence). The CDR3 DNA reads TGTGCCAGCAGTAAAACAGGGGTGGCGACTAATGAAAAACTGTTTTTT. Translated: CASSKTGVATNEKLFF.

This chain's CDR3 is CASSPIGVGGNTIYF. The CDR3 nucleotides are TGTGCCAGCAGCCCGATAGGGGTCGGTGGAAACACCATATATTTT. The chain links TRBV9 to TRBJ1-3, with D possibly matching TRBD1 (5 bases). The V and J ends lost 4 bases and 3 bases respectively, with 14 bases between them. Germline V gene lookup returns CDR1 SGDLS and CDR2 YYNGEE. The CDR3 covers 15 residues.

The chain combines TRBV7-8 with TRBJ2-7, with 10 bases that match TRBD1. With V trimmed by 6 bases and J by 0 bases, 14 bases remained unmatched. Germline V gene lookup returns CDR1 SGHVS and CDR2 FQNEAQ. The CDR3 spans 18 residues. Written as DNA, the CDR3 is TGTGCCAGCAGACGAGACAGGGGGCACTCACCCCTCTCCTACGAGCAGTACTTC. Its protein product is CASRRDRGHSPLSYEQYF. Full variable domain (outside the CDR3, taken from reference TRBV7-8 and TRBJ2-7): GAGVSQSPRYKVAKRGQDVALRCDPISGHVSLFWYQQALGQGPEFLTYFQNEAQLDKSGLPSDRFFAERPEGSVSTLKIQRTQQEDSAVYLCASRRDRGHSPLSYEQYFGPGTRLTVT.